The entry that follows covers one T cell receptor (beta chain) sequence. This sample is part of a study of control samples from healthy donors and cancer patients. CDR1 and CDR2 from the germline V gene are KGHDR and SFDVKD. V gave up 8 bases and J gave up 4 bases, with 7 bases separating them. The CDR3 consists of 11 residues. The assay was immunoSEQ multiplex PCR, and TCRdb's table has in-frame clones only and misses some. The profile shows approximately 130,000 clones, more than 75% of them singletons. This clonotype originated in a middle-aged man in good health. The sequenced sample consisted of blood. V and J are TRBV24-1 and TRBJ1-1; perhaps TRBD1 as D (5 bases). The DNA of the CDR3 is TGTGCCACCACCCAGGGCACTGAAGCTTTCTTT. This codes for CATTQGTEAFF.